This T cell receptor (beta chain) was identified in a study of cytomegalovirus exposure and HLA in healthy donors. Study-wide results and caveats: For most subjects, TCR beta sequences were reported to predict HLA-A and HLA-B alleles with accuracy. Specific recognition of CMV antigens was confirmed in vitro for a few chains (all CMV-associated).

PCR used 60 Vbeta primers and 13 Jbeta primers. Profiled with immunoSEQ multiplex PCR; TCRdb holds only in-frame clones, not every one. Of about 190,000 clones in the sample, over 75% were seen once. This CDR3 is built from 15 residues. After removal of 5 bases from V and 3 bases from J, the junction contained 4 bases not matched to a gene. Per germline, CDR1 KGHSH and CDR2 LQKENI. As concerns this clone: Its antigen is undetermined.

The rearrangement joins TRBV18 to TRBJ2-3; the match to TRBD1 covers 11 bases. The specimen sequenced was PBMCs. The clonotype was recovered from a man aged 50-59 years in good health and CMV-seronegative. The CDR3 bases are TGTGCCAGCTCATACCGGGACAGGGGGACAGATACGCAGTATTTT. It specifies CASSYRDRGTDTQYF.